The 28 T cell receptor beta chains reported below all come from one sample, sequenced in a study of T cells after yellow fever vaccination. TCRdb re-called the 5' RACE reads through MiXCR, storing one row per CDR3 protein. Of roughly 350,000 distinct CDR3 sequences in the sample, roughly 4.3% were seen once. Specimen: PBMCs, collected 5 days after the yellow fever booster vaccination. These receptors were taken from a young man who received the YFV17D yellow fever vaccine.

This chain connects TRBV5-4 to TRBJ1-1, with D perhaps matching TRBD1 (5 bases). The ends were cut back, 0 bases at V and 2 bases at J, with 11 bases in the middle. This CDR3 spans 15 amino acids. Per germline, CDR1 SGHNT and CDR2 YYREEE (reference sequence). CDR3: CASSLAGGFNTEAFF. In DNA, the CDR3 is TGTGCCAGCAGCTTGGCGGGGGGGTTTAACACTGAAGCTTTCTTT.

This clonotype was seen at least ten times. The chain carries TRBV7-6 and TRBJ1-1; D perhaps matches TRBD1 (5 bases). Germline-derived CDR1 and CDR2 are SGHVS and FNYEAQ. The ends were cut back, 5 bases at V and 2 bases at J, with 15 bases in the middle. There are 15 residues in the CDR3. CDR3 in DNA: TGTGCCAGCAGCCCCCCGCCGGGGCCCAACACTGAAGCTTTCTTT. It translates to CASSPPPGPNTEAFF.

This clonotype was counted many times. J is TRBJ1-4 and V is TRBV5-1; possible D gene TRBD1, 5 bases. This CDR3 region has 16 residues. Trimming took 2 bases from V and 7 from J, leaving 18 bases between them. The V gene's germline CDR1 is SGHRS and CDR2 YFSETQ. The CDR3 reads CASSFGTVSSGEKLFF. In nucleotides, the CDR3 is TGCGCCAGCAGCTTTGGGACGGTATCATCGGGTGAAAAACTGTTTTTT.

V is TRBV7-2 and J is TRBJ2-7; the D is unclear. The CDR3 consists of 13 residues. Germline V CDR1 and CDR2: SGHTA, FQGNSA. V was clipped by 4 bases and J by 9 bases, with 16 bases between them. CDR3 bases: TGTGCCAGCAGCTCCCGCTCCCCACGAGGGCAGTACTTC. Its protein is CASSSRSPRGQYF.

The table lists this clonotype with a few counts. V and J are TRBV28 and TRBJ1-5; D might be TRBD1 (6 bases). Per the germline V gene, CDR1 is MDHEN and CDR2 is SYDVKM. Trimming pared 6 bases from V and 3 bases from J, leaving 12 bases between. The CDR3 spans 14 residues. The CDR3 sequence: CASSIGGPNQPQHF. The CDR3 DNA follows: TGTGCCAGCAGCATTGGGGGGCCCAATCAGCCCCAGCATTTT.

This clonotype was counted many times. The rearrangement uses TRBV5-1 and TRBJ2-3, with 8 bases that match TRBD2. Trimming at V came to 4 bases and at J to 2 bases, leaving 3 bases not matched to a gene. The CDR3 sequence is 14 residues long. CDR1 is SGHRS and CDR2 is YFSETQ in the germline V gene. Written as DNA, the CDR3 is TGCGCCAGCAGCGCGCGGGGGGACACAGATACGCAGTATTTT. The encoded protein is CASSARGDTDTQYF.

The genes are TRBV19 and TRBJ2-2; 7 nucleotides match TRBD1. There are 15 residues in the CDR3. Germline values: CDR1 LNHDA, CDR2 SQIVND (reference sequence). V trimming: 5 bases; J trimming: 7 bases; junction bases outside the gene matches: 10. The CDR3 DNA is TGTGCCAGTAGTTACGATCTTGGGACAGTCGGGGAGCTGTTTTTT. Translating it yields CASSYDLGTVGELFF.

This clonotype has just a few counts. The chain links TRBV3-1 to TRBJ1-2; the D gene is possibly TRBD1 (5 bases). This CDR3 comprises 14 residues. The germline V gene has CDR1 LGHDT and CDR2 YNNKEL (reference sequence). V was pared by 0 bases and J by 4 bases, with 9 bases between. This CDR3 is CASSQEVGGYGYTF. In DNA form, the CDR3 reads TGTGCCAGCAGCCAAGAGGTGGGGGGCTATGGCTACACCTTC.

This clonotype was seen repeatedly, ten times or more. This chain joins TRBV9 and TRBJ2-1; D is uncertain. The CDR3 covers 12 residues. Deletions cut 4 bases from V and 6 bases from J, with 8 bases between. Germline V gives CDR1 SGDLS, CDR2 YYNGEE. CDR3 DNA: TGTGCCAGCAGCTCAGGTGGCAATGAGCAGTTCTTC. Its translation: CASSSGGNEQFF.

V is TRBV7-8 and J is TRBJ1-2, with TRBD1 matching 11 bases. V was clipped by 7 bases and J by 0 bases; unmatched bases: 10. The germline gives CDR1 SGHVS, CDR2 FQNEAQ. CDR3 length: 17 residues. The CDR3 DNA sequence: TGTGCCAGCACCACCGGGACAGGGGGTTATTCTAACTATGGCTACACCTTC. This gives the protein CASTTGTGGYSNYGYTF.

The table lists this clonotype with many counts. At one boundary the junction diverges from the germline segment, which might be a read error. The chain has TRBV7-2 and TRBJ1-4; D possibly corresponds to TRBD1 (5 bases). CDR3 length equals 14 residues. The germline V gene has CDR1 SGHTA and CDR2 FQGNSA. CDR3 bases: TGTGCCAGCAGTTTAGGGGCGACAAGCGAAAAACTGTTTTTT. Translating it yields CASSLGATSEKLFF. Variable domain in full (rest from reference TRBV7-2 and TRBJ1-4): GAGVSQSPSNKVTEKGKDVELRCDPISGHTALYWYRQSLGQGLEFLIYFQGNSAPDKSGLPSDRFSAERTGGSVSTLTIQRTQQEDSAVYLCASSLGATSEKLFFGSGTQLSVL.

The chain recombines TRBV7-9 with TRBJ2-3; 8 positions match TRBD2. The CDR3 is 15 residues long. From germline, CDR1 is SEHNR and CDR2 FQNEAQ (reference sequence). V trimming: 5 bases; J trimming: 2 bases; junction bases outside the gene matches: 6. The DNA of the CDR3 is TGTGCCAGCAGCGCCCGGGAGGGACCCACAGATACGCAGTATTTT. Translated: CASSAREGPTDTQYF. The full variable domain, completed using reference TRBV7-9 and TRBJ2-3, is DTGVSQNPRHKITKRGQNVTFRCDPISEHNRLYWYRQTLGQGPEFLTYFQNEAQLEKSRLLSDRFSAERPKGSFSTLEIQRTEQGDSAMYLCASSAREGPTDTQYFGPGTRLTVL.

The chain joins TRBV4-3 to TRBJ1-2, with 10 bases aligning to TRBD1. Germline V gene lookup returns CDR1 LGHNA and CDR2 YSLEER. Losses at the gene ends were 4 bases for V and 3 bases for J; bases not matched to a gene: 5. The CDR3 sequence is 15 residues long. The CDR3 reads CASSRGQGVYYGYTF. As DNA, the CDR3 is TGCGCCAGCAGCCGAGGACAGGGGGTATACTATGGCTACACCTTC.

The CDR3 loop reads CASSTPSGTGDTGELFF. The DNA of the CDR3 is TGTGCCAGTAGTACGCCTTCCGGGACAGGCGACACCGGGGAGCTGTTTTTT. The rearrangement joins TRBV19 to TRBJ2-2; 8 positions agree with TRBD1. Trimming cost V 4 bases and J 3 bases; bases outside gene matches: 10. The CDR3 totals 17 residues. The germline gives CDR1 LNHDA, CDR2 SQIVND (reference sequence).

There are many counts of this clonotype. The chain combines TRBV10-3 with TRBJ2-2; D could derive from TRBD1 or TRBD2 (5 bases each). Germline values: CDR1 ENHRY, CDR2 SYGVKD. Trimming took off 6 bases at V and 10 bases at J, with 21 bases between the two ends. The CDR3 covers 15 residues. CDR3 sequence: CAIRGWGTSAQELFF. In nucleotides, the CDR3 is TGTGCCATCAGGGGATGGGGGACCAGCGCCCAGGAGCTGTTTTTT.

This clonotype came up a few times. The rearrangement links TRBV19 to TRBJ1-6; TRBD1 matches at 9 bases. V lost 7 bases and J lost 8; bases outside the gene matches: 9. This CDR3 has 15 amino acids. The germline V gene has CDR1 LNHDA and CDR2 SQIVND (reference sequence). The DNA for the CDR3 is TGTGCCAGTAAAAGGATGGGACAGGGAGATTCACCCCTCCACTTT. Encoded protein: CASKRMGQGDSPLHF.

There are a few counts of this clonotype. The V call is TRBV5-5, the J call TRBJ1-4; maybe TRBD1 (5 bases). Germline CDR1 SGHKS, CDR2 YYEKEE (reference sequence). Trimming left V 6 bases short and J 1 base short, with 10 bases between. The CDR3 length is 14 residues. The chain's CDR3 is CASTLRGTNEKLFF. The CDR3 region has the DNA TGTGCCAGCACATTAAGGGGAACTAATGAAAAACTGTTTTTT.

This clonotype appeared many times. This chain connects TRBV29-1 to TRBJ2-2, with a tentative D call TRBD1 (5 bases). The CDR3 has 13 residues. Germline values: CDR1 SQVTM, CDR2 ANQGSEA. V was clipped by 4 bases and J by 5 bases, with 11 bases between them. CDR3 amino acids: CSVVNRLTGELFF. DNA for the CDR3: TGCAGCGTTGTAAACAGGCTAACCGGGGAGCTGTTTTTT.

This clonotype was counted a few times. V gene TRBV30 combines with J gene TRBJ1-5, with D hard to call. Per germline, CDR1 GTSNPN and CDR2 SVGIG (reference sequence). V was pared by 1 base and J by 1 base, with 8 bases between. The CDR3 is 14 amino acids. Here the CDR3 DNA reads TGTGCCTGGAGTGCTGGGTTCAGCAATCAGCCCCAGCATTTT. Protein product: CAWSAGFSNQPQHF.

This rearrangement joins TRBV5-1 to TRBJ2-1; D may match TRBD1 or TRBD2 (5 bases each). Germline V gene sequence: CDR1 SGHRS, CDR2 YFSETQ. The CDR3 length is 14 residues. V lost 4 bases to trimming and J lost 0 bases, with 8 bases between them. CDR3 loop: CASSIGGSYNEQFF. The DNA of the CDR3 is TGCGCCAGCAGCATTGGGGGCTCCTACAATGAGCAGTTCTTC.

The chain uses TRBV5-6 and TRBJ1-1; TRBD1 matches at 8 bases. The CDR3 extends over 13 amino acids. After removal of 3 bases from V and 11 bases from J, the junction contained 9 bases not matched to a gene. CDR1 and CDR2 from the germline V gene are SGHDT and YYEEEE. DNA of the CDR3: TGTGCCAGCAGCTCGTTACAGGGGGTTGGGGCTTTCTTT. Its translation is CASSSLQGVGAFF.

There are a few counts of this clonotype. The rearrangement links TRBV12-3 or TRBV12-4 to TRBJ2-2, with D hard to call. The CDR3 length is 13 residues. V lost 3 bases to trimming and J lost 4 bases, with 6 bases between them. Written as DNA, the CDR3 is TGTGCCAGCAGTTTTTCTTCCACCGGGGAGCTGTTTTTT. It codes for CASSFSSTGELFF.

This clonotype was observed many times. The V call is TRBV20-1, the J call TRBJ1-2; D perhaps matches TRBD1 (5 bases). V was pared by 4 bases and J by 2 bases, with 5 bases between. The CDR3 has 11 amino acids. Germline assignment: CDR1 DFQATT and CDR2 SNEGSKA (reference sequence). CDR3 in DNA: TGCAGTGCTACAGGGAACTATGGCTACACCTTC. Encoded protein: CSATGNYGYTF.

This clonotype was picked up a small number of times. The CDR3 is CASSRGTVANTGELFF. CDR3 bases: TGTGCCAGCAGCCGCGGGACGGTCGCGAACACCGGGGAGCTGTTTTTT. The chain uses TRBV6-6 and TRBJ2-2; possibly TRBD2 for D (6 bases). Germline values: CDR1 MNHNY, CDR2 SVGAGI (reference sequence). CDR3 size: 16 residues. V dropped 6 bases and J dropped 0 bases, with 14 bases sitting between them.

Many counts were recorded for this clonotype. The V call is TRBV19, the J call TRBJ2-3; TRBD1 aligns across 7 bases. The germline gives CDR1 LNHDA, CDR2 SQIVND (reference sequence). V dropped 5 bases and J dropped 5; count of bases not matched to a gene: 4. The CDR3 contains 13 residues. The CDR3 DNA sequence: TGTGCCAGTAGTCTCCGACAGGGAGATACGCAGTATTTT. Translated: CASSLRQGDTQYF.

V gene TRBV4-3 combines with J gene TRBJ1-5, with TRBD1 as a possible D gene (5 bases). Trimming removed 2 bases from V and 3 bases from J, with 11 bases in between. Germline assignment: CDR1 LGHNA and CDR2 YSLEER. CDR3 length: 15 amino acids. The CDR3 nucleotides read TGCGCCAGCAGCCAAAGCGGGACCACCAATCAGCCCCAGCATTTT. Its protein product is CASSQSGTTNQPQHF.

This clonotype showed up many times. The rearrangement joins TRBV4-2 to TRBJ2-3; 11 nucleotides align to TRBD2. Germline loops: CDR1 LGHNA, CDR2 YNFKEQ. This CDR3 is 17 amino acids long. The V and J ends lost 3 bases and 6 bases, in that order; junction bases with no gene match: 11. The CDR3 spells CASSQSASGGPGDTQYF. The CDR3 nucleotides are TGTGCCAGCAGCCAGTCCGCTAGCGGGGGGCCGGGGGATACGCAGTATTTT.

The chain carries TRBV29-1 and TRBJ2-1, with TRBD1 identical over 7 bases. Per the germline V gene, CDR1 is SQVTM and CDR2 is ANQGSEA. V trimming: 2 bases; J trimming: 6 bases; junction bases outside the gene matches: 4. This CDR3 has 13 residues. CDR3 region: CSVETGESNEQFF. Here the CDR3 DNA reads TGCAGCGTTGAAACAGGGGAGAGCAATGAGCAGTTCTTC.